A single TCR beta chain is shown here with its context. The sample originates from a study of shared clonotypes between healthy human individuals. Deep was the level used in running the assay. Here immunoSEQ multiplex PCR was the method, and the copy in TCRdb shows in-frame clones only, minus some. The sample lists some 2 million clones, over 85% occurring once. CDR1 is SGHRS, CDR2 YFSETQ, per germline. CDR3 length equals 16 residues. The ends were cut back, 0 bases at V and 0 bases at J, with 10 bases in the middle. CD45RO-negative, CCR7-selected cells formed the naive CD8 fraction, which excluded terminally differentiated effector memory CD45RA+ cells. Healthy and HIV-negative, the adult donors had no recent acute infections or vaccinations.

This clonotype originated in a man aged 18 to 29 in good health. V is TRBV5-1 and J is TRBJ1-3; D gene uncertain. Source material: naive CD8+ T cells sorted from blood. The CDR3 is CASSLANPISGNTIYF. CDR3 sequence (DNA): TGCGCCAGCAGCTTGGCCAATCCGATCTCTGGAAACACCATATATTTT.